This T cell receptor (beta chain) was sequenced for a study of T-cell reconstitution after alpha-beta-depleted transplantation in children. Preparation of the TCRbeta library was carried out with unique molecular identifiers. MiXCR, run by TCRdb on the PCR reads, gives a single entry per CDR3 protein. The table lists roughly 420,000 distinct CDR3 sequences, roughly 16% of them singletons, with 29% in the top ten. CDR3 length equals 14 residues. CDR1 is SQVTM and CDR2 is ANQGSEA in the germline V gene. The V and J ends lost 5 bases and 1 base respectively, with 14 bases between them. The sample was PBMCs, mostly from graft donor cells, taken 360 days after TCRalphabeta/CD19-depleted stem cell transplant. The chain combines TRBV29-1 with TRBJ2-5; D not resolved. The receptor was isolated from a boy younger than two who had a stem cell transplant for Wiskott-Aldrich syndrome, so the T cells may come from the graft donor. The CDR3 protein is CSVKTYNFQETQYF. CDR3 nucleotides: TGCAGCGTTAAAACCTACAATTTCCAAGAGACCCAGTACTTC.